The 26 T cell receptor beta chains given below trace back to one sample, sequenced in a study of blood T cell repertoires in COVID-19. The repertoire was sequenced with immunoSEQ multiplex PCR; TCRdb's copy has only in-frame clones and lacks some. The sample carries roughly 63,000 clones, roughly 88% recorded once. Material: peripheral blood. Source of these receptors: a human donor in a cohort sampled during active COVID-19.

V and J are TRBV7-6 and TRBJ2-1; TRBD1 matches at 7 bases. The V and J ends lost 5 bases and 4 bases, in that order; junction bases with no gene match: 2. CDR3 length: 13 residues. The germline V gene encodes CDR1 SGHVS and CDR2 FNYEAQ. CDR3 bases: TGTGCCAGCAGCCTACAGGGGTACAATGAGCAGTTCTTC. It encodes CASSLQGYNEQFF.

V and J are TRBV24-1 and TRBJ2-1; D is possibly TRBD1 (5 bases). Germline lookup yields CDR1 KGHDR and CDR2 SFDVKD. V shed 9 bases and J shed 3 bases, with 17 bases lying between them. The CDR3 loop spans 15 amino acids. In DNA form, the CDR3 reads TGTGCCACCGCGAACCCCCAGGGTCTCTACAATGAGCAGTTCTTC. Its translation: CATANPQGLYNEQFF.

J is TRBJ1-5 and V is TRBV6-5, with D possibly being TRBD1 (5 bases). V lost 6 bases and J lost 3, with 9 bases in between. Germline V lookup: CDR1 MNHEY, CDR2 SVGAGI. The CDR3 extends over 13 amino acids. The CDR3 protein is CASRETDNQPQHF. The CDR3 DNA is TGTGCCAGCAGAGAGACAGACAATCAGCCCCAGCATTTT.

The chain uses TRBV3-1 (or the pseudogene TRBV3-2) and TRBJ2-3, with TRBD2 identical over 7 bases. The CDR3 extends over 15 amino acids. Germline CDR1 and CDR2: LGHDT and YNNKEL (reference sequence). V gave up 2 bases and J gave up 0 bases; unmatched junction bases: 2. CDR3 region: CASSQLRESTDTQYF. DNA of the CDR3: TGTGCCAGCAGCCAACTGCGGGAGAGCACAGATACGCAGTATTTT.

CDR3 sequence reads: CASSSRLAGVKETQYF. In DNA, the CDR3 is TGTGCCAGCAGCTCGAGACTAGCGGGGGTTAAAGAGACCCAGTACTTC. The V and J genes are TRBV7-2 and TRBJ2-5; 12 bases are shared with TRBD2. The trim removed 4 bases at V and 3 bases at J, leaving 6 bases unmatched. Germline loops: CDR1 SGHTA, CDR2 FQGNSA. The CDR3 consists of 16 residues.

A single count supports this clone. The chain recombines TRBV5-1 with TRBJ2-3, with TRBD1 identical over 8 bases. After removal of 3 bases from V and 5 bases from J, the junction contained 8 bases not matched to a gene. Germline assignment: CDR1 SGHRS and CDR2 YFSETQ. The CDR3 extends over 15 amino acids. CDR3: CASSSGTGGGDTQYF. The CDR3 DNA reads TGCGCCAGCAGCTCTGGGACAGGTGGAGGAGATACGCAGTATTTT.

The chain recombines TRBV7-9 with TRBJ1-1; TRBD1 aligns across 7 bases. Trimming cost V 2 bases and J 1 base; bases outside gene matches: 4. CDR1 SEHNR and CDR2 FQNEAQ come from the germline V gene (reference sequence). This CDR3 contains 15 residues. Here the CDR3 DNA reads TGTGCCAGCAGCTTATCACAGGGGTGGAACACTGAAGCTTTCTTT. Its protein is CASSLSQGWNTEAFF.

This clone appeared a few times. The chain joins TRBV7-2 to TRBJ1-5; 9 bases fit TRBD1. Trimming removed 6 bases from V and 7 bases from J; junction bases left unmatched: 4. The CDR3 extends over 13 amino acids. Germline V gene lookup returns CDR1 SGHTA and CDR2 FQGNSA. CDR3 loop: CASSYRGQQPQHF. Written as DNA, the CDR3 is TGTGCCAGCAGTTACAGGGGGCAGCAGCCCCAGCATTTT.

The sample holds one count of this clone. This chain joins TRBV6-5 and TRBJ1-1; a possible D gene is TRBD1 (5 bases). Looked up from germline, CDR1 is MNHEY and CDR2 is SVGAGI. V was cut by 2 bases and J by 1 base, with 8 bases left in between. CDR3 length: 14 residues. CDR3 nucleotides: TGTGCCAGCAGTTACATTGACAGGAACACTGAAGCTTTCTTT. Translated: CASSYIDRNTEAFF.

The V and J genes are TRBV24-1 and TRBJ2-1, with D maybe TRBD2 (6 bases). The CDR3 length is 13 residues. Trimming took 5 bases from V and 3 from J, leaving 7 bases between them. Germline V lookup: CDR1 KGHDR, CDR2 SFDVKD. The chain's CDR3 is CATSGGGYNEQFF. CDR3 nucleotides: TGTGCCACCAGTGGGGGAGGCTACAATGAGCAGTTCTTC.

This chain uses TRBV19 with TRBJ1-6; the match to TRBD1 covers 7 bases. This CDR3 spans 16 amino acids. In germline, CDR1 is LNHDA, CDR2 SQIVND (reference sequence). V trimming: 5 bases; J trimming: 3 bases; junction bases outside the gene matches: 7. The DNA for the CDR3 is TGTGCCAGTAGTGCGCCGGGACAGATCTATAATTCACCCCTCCACTTT. This gives the protein CASSAPGQIYNSPLHF.

The chain uses TRBV24-1 and TRBJ2-7, with a tentative D call TRBD1 (6 bases). The CDR3 consists of 13 residues. The germline gives CDR1 KGHDR, CDR2 SFDVKD. Trimming took 6 bases from V and 1 from J, leaving 9 bases between them. The CDR3 DNA is TGTGCCACCAGTACAGGGATTTCCTACGAGCAGTACTTC. It yields the protein CATSTGISYEQYF.

This chain links TRBV6-5 with TRBJ1-3; D may be TRBD1 (6 bases). V dropped 7 bases and J dropped 4 bases, with 17 bases sitting between them. The germline V gene has CDR1 MNHEY and CDR2 SVGAGI. The CDR3 consists of 15 residues. The CDR3 nucleotides read TGTGCCAGCACTCACGGGGGGGCCGGCGGAAACACCATATATTTT. Protein product: CASTHGGAGGNTIYF.

This clone appeared a single time. The chain is built from TRBV18 and TRBJ2-3; 8 bases match TRBD2. Germline V gene lookup returns CDR1 KGHSH and CDR2 LQKENI. Trimming took 5 bases from V and 5 from J; bases not matched to a gene: 6. This CDR3 is built from 14 residues. Written as DNA, the CDR3 is TGTGCCAGCTCAATTGTAGCGGGGAAAGATACGCAGTATTTT. Protein: CASSIVAGKDTQYF.

The gene calls are TRBV19 and TRBJ1-2, with 8 bases aligning to TRBD1. This CDR3 region has 14 residues. V dropped 9 bases and J dropped 3; count of bases not matched to a gene: 9. The germline CDR1 and CDR2 sequences are LNHDA and SQIVND (reference sequence). CDR3 DNA: TGTGCCAGCTCGGAGGGACAGGTGCACTATGGCTACACCTTC. Translation gives CASSEGQVHYGYTF.

The CDR3 is CASSRNERAQETQYF. CDR3 bases: TGTGCCAGCAGCAGGAACGAGAGGGCTCAAGAGACCCAGTACTTC. V usage is TRBV3-1 (or the pseudogene TRBV3-2) and J usage is TRBJ2-5, with a possible D match to TRBD2 (5 bases). V was trimmed by 5 bases and J by 2 bases, leaving 15 bases between them. The CDR3 runs 15 residues. Germline assignment: CDR1 LGHDT and CDR2 YNNKEL (reference sequence).

The J gene is TRBJ1-1, the V gene TRBV20-1; D is unclear. Deletions cut 0 bases from V and 8 bases from J, with 7 bases between. Germline CDR1 is DFQATT and CDR2 is SNEGSKA (reference sequence). The CDR3 covers 11 residues. The CDR3 protein is CSARDPKEAFF. Written as DNA, the CDR3 is TGCAGTGCTAGAGATCCCAAAGAAGCTTTCTTT.

This chain joins TRBV9 and TRBJ2-7, with D uncertain. Germline CDR1 is SGDLS and CDR2 is YYNGEE. This CDR3 is built from 15 residues. V lost 4 bases and J lost 6, with 20 bases in between. CDR3 in amino acids: CASSPYSLEIGEQYF. The CDR3 DNA is TGTGCCAGCAGCCCTTATAGCTTGGAGATAGGCGAGCAGTACTTC.

The chain uses TRBV6-1 and TRBJ2-2; 9 bases are shared with TRBD1. Trimming at V came to 4 bases and at J to 0 bases, leaving 6 bases not matched to a gene. This CDR3 is 17 amino acids long. Germline V CDR1 and CDR2: MNHNS, SASEGT. This CDR3 reads CASSAFGTGSNTGELFF. CDR3 in DNA: TGTGCCAGCAGTGCCTTTGGGACAGGGTCGAACACCGGGGAGCTGTTTTTT.

This rearrangement joins TRBV6-5 to TRBJ2-7; D might be TRBD1 (5 bases). The germline V gene encodes CDR1 MNHEY and CDR2 SVGAGI. This CDR3 has 13 residues. V gave up 0 bases and J gave up 8 bases, with 11 bases separating them. CDR3 region: CASSYSRATKQYF. The CDR3 coding sequence is TGTGCCAGCAGTTACTCCAGGGCTACGAAGCAGTACTTC.

The chain is built from TRBV18 and TRBJ1-4, with D unresolved. Germline loops: CDR1 KGHSH, CDR2 LQKENI. V lost 6 bases, J lost 0 bases, and 8 bases lay in between. The CDR3 is made up of 14 amino acids. The CDR3 DNA sequence: TGTGCCAGCTCGTACAGTGCAACTAATGAAAAACTGTTTTTT. This translates into CASSYSATNEKLFF.

The chain has TRBV28 and TRBJ1-2; D may be TRBD1 (5 bases). The germline V and J ends were trimmed by 5 bases and 8 bases, with 15 bases remaining between them. The CDR3 consists of 13 residues. Germline V gives CDR1 MDHEN, CDR2 SYDVKM. The chain's CDR3 is CASSRDSKRGYTF. CDR3 DNA sequence: TGTGCCAGCAGTCGGGACTCAAAGCGGGGCTACACCTTC.

This chain links TRBV5-5 with TRBJ1-1; D remains ambiguous. This CDR3 comprises 15 residues. Germline loops: CDR1 SGHKS, CDR2 YYEKEE (reference sequence). V lost 5 bases to trimming and J lost 4 bases, with 18 bases between them. CDR3 sequence: CASRPREAGGTEAFF. CDR3 nucleotides: TGTGCCAGCAGGCCCCGGGAGGCCGGTGGCACTGAAGCTTTCTTT.

This chain joins TRBV4-3 and TRBJ1-2, with TRBD1 matching over 9 bases. After removal of 0 bases from V and 6 bases from J, the junction contained 11 bases not matched to a gene. Germline V gene sequence: CDR1 LGHNA, CDR2 YSLEER. This CDR3 comprises 17 residues. The CDR3 nucleotides are TGCGCCAGCAGCCAAGATGAAAAGAGACAGGGGGACAATGGCTACACCTTC. Amino acid sequence: CASSQDEKRQGDNGYTF.

The chain employs TRBV2 and TRBJ2-3; 16 bases agree with TRBD2. After removal of 1 base from V and 5 bases from J, the junction contained 6 bases not matched to a gene. The length of the CDR3 is 18 residues. Germline V CDR1 and CDR2: SNHLY, FYNNEI. The CDR3 nucleotides are TGTGCCAGCAGTGAAGTCGGGACTAGCGGGGGGGCCAAAGATACGCAGTATTTT. This codes for CASSEVGTSGGAKDTQYF.

As concerns this clone: One junction end disagrees with the germline gene, perhaps due to a read error. The chain links TRBV12-3 or TRBV12-4 to TRBJ2-7; D is uncertain. The CDR3 sequence is 11 residues long. DNA for the CDR3: TGTGCCAGCAGCCGCCTCTACGGGCAGTACTTC. This encodes CASSRLYGQYF.